This T cell receptor (beta chain) emerged from a study of blood T cells in healthy people across ages (dated by TCRdb to 2014 to 2015). Broadly, across the study: In model experiments, template switching captured roughly one uniquely barcoded TCR beta cDNA molecule for every two T cells. Age-related changes in TCR beta repertoire diversity were measured in the study by deep sequencing normalized with unique cDNA molecular identifiers. Four age groups were formed from the donors: young (average approximately 15 years), middle-aged (less than 40), aged (around 62) and long-lived (around 80). Donors of different ages were randomly distributed across sequencing lanes to avoid experimental bias. Two additional independent replicas of 1 million unique cDNA reads from the same blood draw were analyzed for two donors (one aged 18 to 30 and one aged 80 or older). What the work shows at the level of the full study, not this receptor alone: There was a strong correlation between observed TCR beta diversity and the percentage of naive T cells measured by flow cytometry. Conclusive comparison of naive and antigen-experienced compartments was prevented by the profiling of bulk unsorted PBMCs. Estimates of total diversity from one million sequenced T cells were regarded as lower bounds and underestimates. Compared with the aged group, more naive CD4+ T cells, fewer expanded clones and increased TCR diversity were shown by the long-lived group, suggesting age selection. Because the CMV infection status of the donors was unknown, age-related changes in expanded clonotypes may potentially have been confounded. Observed TCR beta diversity per million T cells fell roughly linearly with age, and a significant reduction was already apparent by age roughly 41.

This clonotype was seen many times. The antigen this receptor binds is unknown. Base qualities are not recorded, but no much larger clone differs from it by a single base. Donors were a few dozen systemically healthy Caucasian individuals from Russia aged roughly 6 to 90 years. About 10 milliliters of peripheral blood were collected from each donor into EDTA-treated Vacutainer tubes. Ficoll-Paque density-gradient centrifugation was used to isolate PBMCs, with at least 6 million obtained per sample. Total RNA was extracted from PBMCs with Trizol reagent, with at least 6 micrograms obtained per sample. Naive CD45RAhigh/CD27high T cell percentages were measured by flow cytometry on a PBMC aliquot from every donor. The library was generated by 5' RACE. TCRdb records Illumina HiSeq 2500 as the sequencer. The second PCR ran for about 6 to 12 cycles and used a J-beta primer mix along with a sample-barcoded 5' primer. A unique molecular identifier was introduced onto each TCR beta cDNA molecule by a template-switch 5' adaptor carrying 12 random nucleotides. Each sample yielded at least 3 million CDR3-containing paired-end reads. First-strand cDNA was synthesized from all RNA with the Mint cDNA synthesis kit, primed by a TRBC-specific oligonucleotide. All cDNA was treated with uracil-DNA glycosylase and then went through a first 18-cycle PCR with the universal primers M1SS and BC2_uni_R. Under the source paper's analysis protocol: For normalization, 1 million high-quality reads were randomly selected from each sample, with every read carrying a distinct molecular identifier. Reads sharing molecular identifiers were discarded rather than binned into consensus sequences. MiTCR, with a Q25 quality threshold and the strictest error-elimination algorithm, was used for CDR3 identification, clonotype clustering and error correction. A nonparametric unseen species model with Euler transformation was used to estimate a lower bound on total TCR beta diversity. In-frame beta chains were kept once TCRdb had trimmed the public reads at Q25 with fastp and called clones with MiXCR. All rows with the same CDR3 protein become a single entry with the most common DNA and genes. In this record, the V and J calls reflect TCRdb's handling and not the investigators' own analysis. This sample comprises about 830,000 distinct CDR3 sequences, 62% of them detected only once. The ten biggest clones cover 25% to 35% of the sample.

The CDR3 covers 14 residues, taking in both the cysteine and the phenylalanine. The only DNA kept is the CDR3, 42 bases in frame from the first base. V is reduced by 3 bases and J by 5 bases, leaving a spacing of 14 bases between them. CDR1 SGHRS and CDR2 YFSETQ were looked up in the germline V gene. The chain is encoded by TRBV5-1 joined to TRBJ2-5, with TRBD2 as a weak D call on 6 bases. The sequenced material came from blood. The source of this sequence is a man younger than 40 in good health. The DNA sequence is given as TGCGCCAGCAGCTCGGCTACTAGCTCGGAGACCCAGTACTTC. Its translation reads: CASSSATSSETQYF.